This TCR beta chain was captured by sequencing in a study of beta chain features in type 1 diabetes (dated by TCRdb to between 2017 and 2018). Regarding the study in general: Mean age, gender distribution, total cell number and subset yield did not differ between patients and healthy donors. A total of 100 million to 140 million sorted cells were examined across all samples, and the number of cells per subset was strongly correlated with RNA yield. Regulatory and stem cell-like memory subsets were isolated from only 8 patients and about eight healthy donors, whereas naive and central memory subsets came from all 30 or so donors. In the study, TCRB repertoires of sorted circulating CD4+ T cell subsets from recently diagnosed type 1 diabetes patients were compared with those of matched healthy donors. On the study overall, not on this receptor specifically: At VDJ recombination sites, type 1 diabetes patients had fewer insertions and more deleted nucleotides, which implies abnormalities in thymic rearrangement. Shorter templates might have been favored by PCR, but patient and control samples were amplified and corrected together, so both groups would have been affected equally by any skew. Naive, central memory and regulatory TCRB repertoires appeared to be more alike among patients than among healthy donors. In all four CD4+ subsets, TCRB CDR3 length was moderately but significantly shorter in type 1 diabetes patients. Because cDNA rather than genomic DNA was sequenced, highly expressing activated cells could have been over-represented, although no difference in activation and CD3 levels was found between groups. HLA sub-analyses involved small numbers of individuals, so any influence of HLA type on TCRB rearrangement remained unresolved.

The High Capacity cDNA Reverse Transcription Kit was used to reverse transcribe all of the isolated RNA, meaning that expressed TCRB transcripts were what got sequenced. Deep immunoSEQ sequencing was performed on naive, central memory and regulatory T cell samples, with an average of approximately 3.9 million total reads per sample. After sorted cells were lysed in RLT buffer, RNA was extracted with DNase-treated RNeasy Micro or Mini kits, with the choice depending on cell number. Each cell subset was processed on its own to prevent cross-contamination, while patient and healthy donor samples were processed together. Using the immunoSEQ multiplex PCR, TCRB sequences were amplified from cDNA into 87-bp fragments spanning the CDR3 region. Amplicons were sequenced on the Illumina HiSeq platform. On the study's bioinformatics: PCR bias was computationally corrected using synthetic template baselines, reads within Hamming distance 2 were collapsed, and singletons that could not be merged were discarded. Reads were aligned against IMGT so that V, D and J genes, CDR3 length and insertions or deletions at six rearrangement sites could be assigned. Within each subset, clonotype counts were normalized to sorted cell number, after which true diversity and Gini coefficients were computed with the tcR R package. The overlap coefficient, calculated on TCRB nucleotide sequences, was used to measure repertoire sharing. Out-of-frame TCRB sequences from naive cells were analyzed to stand in for the pre-selection repertoire. TCRdb took this table from immuneACCESS and kept in-frame rearrangements with V and J called. Such tables lack part of the clones; where checked against another copy, unresolved V genes explain under half of the gap, and the rest is unexplained. V, J and clone size reflect that table, while D and trimming were determined from the DNA. The sample table contains around 280,000 clones; only one count was recorded for 15% of them. Roughly 0.015% of the sample lies in the top ten.

In the case of this clone: Its antigen remains undetermined. Nothing much larger sits one base from this clone, and base qualities are not available.

Each donor gave one peripheral blood draw, averaging roughly 120 mL, which was collected into heparinised tubes. A BD FACSAria II and a panel including CD45RO, CCR7, CD25, CD127, CD95 and CD27 were used to sort naive, central memory, regulatory and stem cell-like memory CD4+ T cells. Every sorted population had a purity above 95%. Right away, PBMCs were isolated by Lymphoprep density gradient centrifugation and were stained directly, with no culture step. To minimize batch effects, samples were stained and sorted in pairs, one healthy donor with one patient per experiment. V and J are trimmed by 5 bases and 2 bases, and the gene matches miss 11 bases of the junction. Via the germline V gene, CDR1 is MDHEN and CDR2 SYDVKM. Spanning cysteine to phenylalanine, the CDR3 consists of 16 amino acids. Just CDR3 DNA is preserved here, 48 bases in frame from base 1.

This TCR came from a man aged 18 to 29 with type 1 diabetes. The rearrangement combines TRBV28 with TRBJ1-1, with TRBD1 matching 7 junction bases. Sample: naive CD4+ T cells from blood. The sample's cell subset or site label, in plain terms: true naive CD4+ T cells. CDR3 protein: CASSDRTGPSNTEAFF. The bases read TGTGCCAGCAGTGATCGGACAGGACCCTCCAACACTGAAGCTTTCTTT.